The 9 T cell receptor beta chains given below trace back to one sample, sequenced in a study of regulatory T cells in long-lasting Graves disease. The time point is: newly diagnosed GD, antithyroid drugs for less than 3 months. PBMC-derived RNA was used for the TCR library. To make TCR beta libraries, researchers used iRepertoire HTBI primers and Arm-PCR of CDR3 regions. TCRdb re-called the multiplex PCR reads through MiXCR, storing one row per CDR3 protein. Of about 300,000 distinct CDR3 sequences in the sample, about 18% were seen once. The sample here was peripheral blood mononuclear cells (PBMCs), taken at new diagnosis, from a patient treated with antithyroid drugs. Receptors originate from a female donor with Graves disease.

The chain has TRBV7-9 and TRBJ1-2, with 9 bases fitting TRBD1. CDR3 size: 13 residues. J gave up 6 bases and V 7 bases, and 6 bases lay outside the gene matches. Germline lookup yields CDR1 SEHNR and CDR2 FQNEAQ (reference sequence). The CDR3 region has the DNA TGTGCCAGCACTCAACAGGGGGCGGATGGCTACACCTTC. It encodes CASTQQGADGYTF.

In this sample, this clonotype turned up a few times. A single base separates this from a much larger clone, so it may be a read error. The chain employs TRBV3-1 and TRBJ2-1; a possible D gene is TRBD1 (5 bases). Germline loops: CDR1 LGHDT, CDR2 YNNKEL (reference sequence). This CDR3 spans 16 amino acids. CDR3 region: CASSQGAFWADNEQLF. For the CDR3, the DNA is TGTGCCAGCAGCCAAGGGGCGTTTTGGGCGGACAATGAGCAGCTCTTC.

This clonotype was seen many times. CDR3 loop: CASSPGLLGNEQYF. The CDR3 DNA sequence: TGTGCCAGCAGCCCCGGGCTGCTGGGGAACGAGCAGTACTTC. The V call is TRBV11-1, the J call TRBJ2-7; D is unclear. V lost 5 bases and J lost 5, with 16 bases in between. The CDR3 has 14 amino acids. Germline values: CDR1 SGHAT, CDR2 FQDESV (reference sequence).

This chain connects TRBV7-9 to TRBJ1-3, with D hard to call. Looked up from germline, CDR1 is SEHNR and CDR2 is FQNEAQ (reference sequence). There are 14 residues in the CDR3. Deletions cut 3 bases from V and 1 base from J, with 7 bases between. The CDR3: CASSLEDSGNTIYF. The CDR3 region has the DNA TGTGCCAGCAGCTTGGAGGATTCTGGAAACACCATATATTTT. The full variable domain, its missing parts supplied by reference TRBV7-9 and TRBJ1-3, is DTGVSQNPRHKITKRGQNVTFRCDPISEHNRLYWYRQTLGQGPEFLTYFQNEAQLEKSRLLSDRFSAERPKGSFSTLEIQRTEQGDSAMYLCASSLEDSGNTIYFGEGSWLTVV.

Regarding this clonotype: This likely came from a read error, as a far larger clone is one base away. The chain carries TRBV7-2 and TRBJ2-5; 8 bases agree with TRBD2. The CDR3 consists of 15 residues. CDR1 SGHTA and CDR2 FQGNSA come from the germline V gene. CDR3 sequence: CASSFPSGPKEAQYF. The DNA for the CDR3 is TGTGCCAGCAGCTTCCCTAGCGGGCCTAAAGAGGCCCAGTACTTC.

The chain has TRBV18 and TRBJ1-6, with D possibly matching TRBD1 (5 bases). V was shortened by 4 bases and J by 10 bases, with 14 bases between the two germline ends. There are 14 residues in the CDR3. Germline CDR1 is KGHSH and CDR2 is LQKENI. The CDR3 DNA is TGTGCCAGCTCACGGGACCGGGGGGAGTCACCCCTCCACTTT. Translating it yields CASSRDRGESPLHF. The full variable domain, in which reference TRBV18 and TRBJ1-6 provide the parts outside the CDR3, is NAGVMQNPRHLVRRRGQEARLRCSPMKGHSHVYWYRQLPEEGLKFMVYLQKENIIDESGMPKERFSAEFPKEGPSILRIQQVVRGDSAAYFCASSRDRGESPLHFGNGTRLTVT.

This clonotype was observed many times. The chain has TRBV5-1 and TRBJ1-1; D call uncertain. Trimming removed 7 bases from V and 1 base from J, with 5 bases in between. The germline CDR1 and CDR2 sequences are SGHRS and YFSETQ. The CDR3 has 11 amino acids. CDR3 residues: CASLGNTEAFF. The CDR3 coding sequence is TGCGCCAGCCTCGGGAACACTGAAGCTTTCTTT. The full variable domain, completed using reference TRBV5-1 and TRBJ1-1, is KAGVTQTPRYLIKTRGQQVTLSCSPISGHRSVSWYQQTPGQGLQFLFEYFSETQRNKGNFPGRFSGRQFSNSRSEMNVSTLELGDSALYLCASLGNTEAFFGQGTRLTVV.

This clonotype was counted only a few times. The CDR3: CASSLVSSWPQHF. For the CDR3, the DNA is TGTGCCAGCAGTTTAGTCAGCTCCTGGCCCCAGCATTTT. This rearrangement joins TRBV28 to TRBJ1-5; D remains ambiguous. The V and J ends lost 2 bases and 9 bases respectively, with 11 bases between them. This CDR3 contains 13 residues. Germline lookup yields CDR1 MDHEN and CDR2 SYDVKM. The whole variable domain, filled in from reference TRBV28 and TRBJ1-5, reads DVKVTQSSRYLVKRTGEKVFLECVQDMDHENMFWYRQDPGLGLRLIYFSYDVKMKEKGDIPEGYSVSREKKERFSLILESASTNQTSMYLCASSLVSSWPQHFGDGTRLSIL.

The V gene is TRBV14, the J gene TRBJ1-4, with D uncertain. CDR3 size: 14 residues. The germline V gene has CDR1 SGHDN and CDR2 FVKESK. Trimming pared 3 bases from V and 6 bases from J, leaving 11 bases between. This chain's CDR3 is CASSHLTGDEKLFF. Here the CDR3 DNA reads TGTGCCAGCAGCCATCTTACTGGGGATGAAAAACTGTTTTTT.